The present T cell receptor (beta chain) was sequenced within a study of blood T cell repertoires in COVID-19. Study context: COVID-19 samples, acute and convalescent, were from the United States, Italy and Spain.

Seattle's enrolled individuals joined amid active infection and were then monitored longitudinally. Germline assignment: CDR1 MGHRA and CDR2 YSYEKL. There are 18 residues in the CDR3. J lost 3 bases, V lost 3 bases, and 14 bases had no gene match. Authors' data handling: Counts of nucleated cells, estimated from reference gene primer amplification, were obtained. Here immunoSEQ multiplex PCR was the method, and the copy in TCRdb shows in-frame clones only, minus some. The V and J calls and clone size come from that table; D and trimming were worked out from the DNA. The table lists 350,000 or so clones, about nine tenths of them singletons.

This clonotype was sampled from a woman aged 25 to 45 with COVID-19, enrolled during active disease. The chain links TRBV4-1 to TRBJ2-1; 7 nucleotides align to TRBD2. What was sequenced was peripheral blood. The CDR3 coding sequence is TGCGCCAGCAGCCATTTGCCAGCGGGGCCGTCCCTCTACAATGAGCAGTTCTTC. It translates to CASSHLPAGPSLYNEQFF.